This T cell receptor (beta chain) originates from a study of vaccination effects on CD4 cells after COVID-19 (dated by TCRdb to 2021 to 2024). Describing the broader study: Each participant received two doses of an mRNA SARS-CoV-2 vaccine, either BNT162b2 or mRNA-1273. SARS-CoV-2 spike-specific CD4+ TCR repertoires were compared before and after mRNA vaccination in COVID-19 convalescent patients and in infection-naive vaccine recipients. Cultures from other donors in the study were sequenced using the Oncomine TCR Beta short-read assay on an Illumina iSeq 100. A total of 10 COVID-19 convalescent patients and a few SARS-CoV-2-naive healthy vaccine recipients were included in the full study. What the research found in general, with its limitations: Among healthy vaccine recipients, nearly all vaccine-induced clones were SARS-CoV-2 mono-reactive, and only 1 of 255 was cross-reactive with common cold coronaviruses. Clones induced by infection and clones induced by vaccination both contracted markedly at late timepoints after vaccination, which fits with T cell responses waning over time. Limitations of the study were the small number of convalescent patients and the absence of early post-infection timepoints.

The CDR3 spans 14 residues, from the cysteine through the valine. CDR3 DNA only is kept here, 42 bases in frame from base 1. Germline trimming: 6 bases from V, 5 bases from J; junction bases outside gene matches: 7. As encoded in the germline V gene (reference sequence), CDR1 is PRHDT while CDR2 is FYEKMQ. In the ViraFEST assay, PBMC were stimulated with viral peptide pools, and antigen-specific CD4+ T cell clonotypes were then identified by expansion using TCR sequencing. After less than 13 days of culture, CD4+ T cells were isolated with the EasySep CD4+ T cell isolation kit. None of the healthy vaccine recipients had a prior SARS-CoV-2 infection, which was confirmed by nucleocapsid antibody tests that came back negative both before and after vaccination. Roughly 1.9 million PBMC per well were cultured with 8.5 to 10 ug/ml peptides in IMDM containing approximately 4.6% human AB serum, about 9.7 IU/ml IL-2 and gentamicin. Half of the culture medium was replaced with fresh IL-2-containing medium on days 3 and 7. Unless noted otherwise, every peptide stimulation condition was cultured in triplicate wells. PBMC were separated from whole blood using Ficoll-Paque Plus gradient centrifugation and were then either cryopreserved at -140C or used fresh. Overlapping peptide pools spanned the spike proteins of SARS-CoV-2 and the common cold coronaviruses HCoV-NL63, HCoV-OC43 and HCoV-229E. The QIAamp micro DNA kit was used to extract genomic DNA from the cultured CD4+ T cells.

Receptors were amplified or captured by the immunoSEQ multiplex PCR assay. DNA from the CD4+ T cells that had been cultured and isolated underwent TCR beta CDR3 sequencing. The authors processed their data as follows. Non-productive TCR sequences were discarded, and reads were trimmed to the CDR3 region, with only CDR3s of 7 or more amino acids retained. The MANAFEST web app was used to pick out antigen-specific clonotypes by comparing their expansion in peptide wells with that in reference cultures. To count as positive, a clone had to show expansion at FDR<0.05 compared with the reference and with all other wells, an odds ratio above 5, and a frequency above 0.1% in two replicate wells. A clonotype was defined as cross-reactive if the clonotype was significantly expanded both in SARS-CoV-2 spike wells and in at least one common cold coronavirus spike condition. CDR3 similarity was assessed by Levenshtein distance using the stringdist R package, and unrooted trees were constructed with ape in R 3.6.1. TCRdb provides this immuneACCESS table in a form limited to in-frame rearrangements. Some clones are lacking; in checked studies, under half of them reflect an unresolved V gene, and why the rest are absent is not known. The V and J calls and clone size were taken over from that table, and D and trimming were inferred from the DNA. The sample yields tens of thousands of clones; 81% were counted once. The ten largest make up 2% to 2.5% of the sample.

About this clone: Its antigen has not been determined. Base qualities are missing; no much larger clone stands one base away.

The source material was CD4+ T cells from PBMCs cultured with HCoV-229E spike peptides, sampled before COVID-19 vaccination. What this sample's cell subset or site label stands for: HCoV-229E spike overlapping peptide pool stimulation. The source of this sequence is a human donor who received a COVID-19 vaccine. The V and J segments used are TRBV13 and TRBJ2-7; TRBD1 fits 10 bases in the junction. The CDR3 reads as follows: CASSFRDRGHEQYV. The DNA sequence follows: TGTGCCAGCAGTTTCCGGGACAGGGGCCACGAGCAGTACGTC.